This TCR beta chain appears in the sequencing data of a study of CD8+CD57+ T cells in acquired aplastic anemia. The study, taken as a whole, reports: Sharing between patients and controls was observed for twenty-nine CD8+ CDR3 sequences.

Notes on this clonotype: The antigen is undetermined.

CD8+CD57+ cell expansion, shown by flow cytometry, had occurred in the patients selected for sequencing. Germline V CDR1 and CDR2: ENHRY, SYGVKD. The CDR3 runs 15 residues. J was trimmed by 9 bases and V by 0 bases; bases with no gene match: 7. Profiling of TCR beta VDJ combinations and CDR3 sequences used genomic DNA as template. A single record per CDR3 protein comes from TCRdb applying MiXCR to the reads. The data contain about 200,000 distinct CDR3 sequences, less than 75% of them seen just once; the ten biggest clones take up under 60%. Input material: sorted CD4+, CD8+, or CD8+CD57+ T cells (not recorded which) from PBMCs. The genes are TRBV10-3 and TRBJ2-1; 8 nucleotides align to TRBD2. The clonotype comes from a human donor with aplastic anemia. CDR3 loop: CAISESSGGPFEQFF. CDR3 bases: TGTGCCATCAGTGAGTCCTCGGGGGGGCCCTTTGAGCAGTTCTTC.